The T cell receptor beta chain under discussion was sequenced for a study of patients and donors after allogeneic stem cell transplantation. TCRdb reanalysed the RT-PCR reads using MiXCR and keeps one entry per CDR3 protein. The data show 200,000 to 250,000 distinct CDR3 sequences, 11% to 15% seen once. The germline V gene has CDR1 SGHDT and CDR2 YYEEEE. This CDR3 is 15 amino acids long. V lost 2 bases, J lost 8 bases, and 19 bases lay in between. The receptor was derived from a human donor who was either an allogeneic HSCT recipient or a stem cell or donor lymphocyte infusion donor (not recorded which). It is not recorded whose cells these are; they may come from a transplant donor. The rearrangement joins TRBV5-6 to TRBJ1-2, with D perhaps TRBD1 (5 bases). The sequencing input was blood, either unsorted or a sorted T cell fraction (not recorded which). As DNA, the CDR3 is TGTGCCAGCAGCTTCCTTTCATCCAGGGCATCCGGCTACACCTTC. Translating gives CASSFLSSRASGYTF. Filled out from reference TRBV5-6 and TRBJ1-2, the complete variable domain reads DAGVTQSPTHLIKTRGQQVTLRCSPKSGHDTVSWYQQALGQGPQFIFQYYEEEERQRGNFPDRFSGHQFPNYSSELNVNALLLGDSALYLCASSFLSSRASGYTFGSGTRLTVV.